These T cell receptor beta chains were read from a single sample in a study of T cells in Graves' hyperthyroidism and ophthalmopathy. TCRdb reanalysed the multiplex PCR reads using MiXCR and keeps one entry per CDR3 protein. Here the sample spans about 350,000 distinct CDR3 sequences, more than 11% being singletons. The specimen sequenced was blood. All receptors derive from a woman between 25 and 40 years old with Graves' hyperthyroidism. Both conserved end residues are part of each CDR3. The D gene is left open where the match is weak. Clone size, where shown, is once, few, many, or a class for clones that have expanded.

>TRBV2|few|TRBD1|TRBJ1-5
CASREDDCGTGRQPQHF
TGTGCCAGCAGAGAAGATGATTGCGGGACAGGGCGTCAGCCCCAGCATTTT
>TRBV19|.|.|TRBJ1-5
CASSIQGSGQPQHF
TGTGCCAGTAGTATCCAGGGGAGTGGTCAGCCCCAGCATTTT
>TRBV4-3|few|.|TRBJ2-3
CASSNREPLTDTQYF
TGCGCCAGCAGCAACCGGGAGCCCCTTACAGATACGCAGTATTTT
>TRBV6-1|.|.|TRBJ2-7
CASSPTTIYEQYF
TGTGCCAGCAGCCCGACCACTATCTACGAGCAGTACTTC
>TRBV3-1|few|.|TRBJ2-4
CASQGHGLSKNIQYF
TGTGCCAGTCAGGGACATGGTTTGTCCAAAAACATTCAGTACTTC
>TRBV20-1|few|.|TRBJ2-1
CSARVPLSSYNEQFF
TGCAGTGCTAGAGTACCCCTCAGCTCCTACAATGAGCAGTTCTTC
>TRBV2|few|TRBD2|TRBJ2-1
CASSVGGASGFF
TGTGCCAGCAGTGTGGGAGGGGCGTCGGGGTTCTTC
>TRBV7-3|.|TRBD1|TRBJ2-1
CASSSHRGVGYNEQFF
TGTGCCAGCAGCTCTCACAGGGGCGTGGGTTACAATGAGCAGTTCTTC
>TRBV5-1|.|.|TRBJ1-5
CASSLGTSLNQPQHF
TGCGCCAGCAGCTTGGGGACGTCACTAAATCAGCCCCAGCATTTT
>TRBV15|.|.|TRBJ1-5
CATTTEGLNQPQHF
TGTGCCACCACCACAGAGGGTCTCAATCAGCCCCAGCATTTT
>TRBV6-1|few|.|TRBJ1-3
CASSGAATRRTGNTIYF
TGTGCCAGCAGTGGGGCAGCAACCCGTCGGACGGGAAACACCATATATTTT
>TRBV19|.|TRBD2|TRBJ2-3
CASSPAGLAATQYF
TGTGCCAGTAGCCCAGCGGGGTTAGCGGCTACGCAGTATTTT
>TRBV29-1|few|.|TRBJ2-5
CSVGSVQETQYF
TGCAGCGTTGGGAGCGTCCAAGAGACCCAGTACTTC
>TRBV28|many|TRBD1|TRBJ2-7
CASRRSDRGYEQYF
TGTGCCAGCAGAAGATCGGACAGGGGCTACGAGCAGTACTTC
>TRBV19|many|TRBD2|TRBJ2-7
CASTPSGTTDYEQYF
TGTGCCAGTACCCCTTCCGGGACTACCGATTACGAGCAGTACTTC
>TRBV20-1|many|.|TRBJ2-4
CSASPTGEAKNIQYF
TGCAGTGCTAGTCCGACCGGGGAAGCCAAAAACATTCAGTACTTC
>TRBV28|.|TRBD2|TRBJ2-3
CASSLSLAGVDTQYF
TGTGCCAGCAGTTTATCACTAGCGGGAGTTGATACGCAGTATTTT
>TRBV19|many|.|TRBJ1-1
CASSVTGGNTEAFF
TGTGCCAGTAGTGTGACTGGGGGGAACACTGAAGCTTTCTTT
>TRBV12-3/TRBV12-4|many|.|TRBJ2-2
CASLGGRMNTGELFF
TGTGCCAGCTTGGGCGGACGGATGAACACCGGGGAGCTGTTTTTT
>TRBV25-1|.|.|TRBJ2-5
CASSPGAGGQGPVETQYF
TGTGCCAGCAGCCCGGGGGCGGGGGGACAGGGTCCCGTCGAGACCCAGTACTTC
>TRBV4-1|.|.|TRBJ1-5
CASSKTLGWNYYQPQHF
TGCGCCAGCAGCAAAACTCTCGGATGGAACTACTATCAGCCCCAGCATTTT
>TRBV12-3/TRBV12-4|.|TRBD2|TRBJ2-5
CASCGSGRATQYF
TGTGCCAGCTGCGGTAGCGGGAGGGCGACCCAGTACTTC
>TRBV28|many|.|TRBJ2-1
CASSSPLAARGYNEQFF
TGTGCCAGCAGTTCACCCCTAGCGGCCAGGGGATACAATGAGCAGTTCTTC
>TRBV19|many|.|TRBJ1-6
CASNPIGLQTANSPLHF
TGTGCCAGCAACCCTATCGGGCTGCAAACCGCCAATTCACCCCTCCACTTT
>TRBV10-3|many|.|TRBJ2-5
CAIRNSMGRQETQYF
TGTGCCATCAGAAACTCGATGGGACGACAAGAGACCCAGTACTTC
>TRBV7-2|.|TRBD1|TRBJ2-1
CASSLDRAGEQFF
TGTGCCAGCAGCTTGGACAGGGCGGGCGAGCAGTTCTTC
>TRBV5-5|.|TRBD2|TRBJ2-5
CASSLDGTSWREYF
TGTGCCAGCAGCTTGGACGGGACTAGCTGGCGGGAGTACTTC
>TRBV27|few|.|TRBJ2-6
CASSLRLALAGANVLTF
TGTGCCAGCAGTTTACGATTGGCCCTTGCTGGCGCCAACGTCCTGACTTTC
>TRBV28|many|.|TRBJ1-6
CASTRGGQNSPLHF
TGTGCCAGCACCCGCGGGGGGCAAAATTCACCCCTCCACTTT
>TRBV6-9|few|.|TRBJ1-2
CASSYRERGYYGYTF
TGTGCCAGCAGTTACCGGGAAAGGGGGTACTATGGCTACACCTTC
>TRBV20-1|few|TRBD2|TRBJ2-1
CSAREAGGPINEQFF
TGCAGTGCTAGAGAGGCGGGAGGGCCAATCAATGAGCAGTTCTTC
>TRBV24-1|few|TRBD2|TRBJ2-1
CATSDYGLAGGREQFF
TGTGCCACCAGTGACTACGGACTAGCGGGAGGACGGGAGCAGTTCTTC
>TRBV9|.|TRBD1|TRBJ1-1
CASSVAGQDQRRVNTEAFF
TGTGCCAGCAGCGTAGCGGGACAGGACCAAAGGAGGGTGAACACTGAAGCTTTCTTT
>TRBV14|.|.|TRBJ2-5
CASSQDFRGRDF
TGTGCCAGCAGCCAAGATTTCCGGGGAAGAGACTTC
>TRBV27|many|TRBD1|TRBJ1-1
CASRQGVNTEAFF
TGTGCCAGCCGTCAGGGGGTGAACACTGAAGCTTTCTTT
>TRBV12-3/TRBV12-4|many|TRBD1|TRBJ1-1
CASSLQTGVLEAFF
TGTGCCAGCAGTTTACAGACAGGGGTCCTTGAAGCTTTCTTT
>TRBV2|few|.|TRBJ2-5
CASRWTQVQETQYF
TGTGCCAGCAGGTGGACCCAGGTACAAGAGACCCAGTACTTC
>TRBV15|many|TRBD2|TRBJ2-7
CATSRDAGGVYEQYF
TGTGCCACCAGCAGAGATGCTGGGGGGGTCTACGAGCAGTACTTC
>TRBV11-2|few|TRBD2|TRBJ2-5
CASSSRTSGKPFRETQYF
TGTGCCAGCAGCTCCCGGACTAGCGGGAAGCCCTTCAGGGAGACCCAGTACTTC
>TRBV11-1|many|.|TRBJ2-1
CASSSLGGVGSYNEQFF
TGTGCCAGCAGCTCCCTCGGGGGAGTAGGCTCCTACAATGAGCAGTTCTTC
>TRBV6-1|.|TRBD1|TRBJ2-1
CASSATSTGGVQFF
TGTGCCAGCAGTGCGACCTCGACAGGGGGGGTGCAGTTCTTC
>TRBV6-1|many|.|TRBJ1-3
CASNWYDSGNTIYF
TGTGCCAGCAACTGGTACGACAGTGGAAACACCATATATTTT
>TRBV28|few|TRBD2|TRBJ2-1
CASSGTIAGTYNEQFF
TGTGCCAGCAGTGGCACTATAGCGGGAACGTACAATGAGCAGTTCTTC
>TRBV5-5|.|.|TRBJ2-7
CASSFQTDLRLEQYF
TGTGCCAGCAGCTTCCAAACGGACTTACGGTTAGAGCAGTACTTC
>TRBV28|.|.|TRBJ2-7
CASSGPVSSYEQYF
TGTGCCAGCAGTGGCCCCGTCAGTTCCTACGAGCAGTACTTC
>TRBV20-1|few|.|TRBJ2-1
CSARDLSLAGRLNEQFF
TGCAGTGCTAGAGATCTCAGTCTGGCGGGAAGGTTGAATGAGCAGTTCTTC
>TRBV24-1|many|TRBD1|TRBJ2-5
CATRDPDRGGETQYF
TGTGCCACCAGAGACCCCGACAGGGGCGGTGAGACCCAGTACTTC